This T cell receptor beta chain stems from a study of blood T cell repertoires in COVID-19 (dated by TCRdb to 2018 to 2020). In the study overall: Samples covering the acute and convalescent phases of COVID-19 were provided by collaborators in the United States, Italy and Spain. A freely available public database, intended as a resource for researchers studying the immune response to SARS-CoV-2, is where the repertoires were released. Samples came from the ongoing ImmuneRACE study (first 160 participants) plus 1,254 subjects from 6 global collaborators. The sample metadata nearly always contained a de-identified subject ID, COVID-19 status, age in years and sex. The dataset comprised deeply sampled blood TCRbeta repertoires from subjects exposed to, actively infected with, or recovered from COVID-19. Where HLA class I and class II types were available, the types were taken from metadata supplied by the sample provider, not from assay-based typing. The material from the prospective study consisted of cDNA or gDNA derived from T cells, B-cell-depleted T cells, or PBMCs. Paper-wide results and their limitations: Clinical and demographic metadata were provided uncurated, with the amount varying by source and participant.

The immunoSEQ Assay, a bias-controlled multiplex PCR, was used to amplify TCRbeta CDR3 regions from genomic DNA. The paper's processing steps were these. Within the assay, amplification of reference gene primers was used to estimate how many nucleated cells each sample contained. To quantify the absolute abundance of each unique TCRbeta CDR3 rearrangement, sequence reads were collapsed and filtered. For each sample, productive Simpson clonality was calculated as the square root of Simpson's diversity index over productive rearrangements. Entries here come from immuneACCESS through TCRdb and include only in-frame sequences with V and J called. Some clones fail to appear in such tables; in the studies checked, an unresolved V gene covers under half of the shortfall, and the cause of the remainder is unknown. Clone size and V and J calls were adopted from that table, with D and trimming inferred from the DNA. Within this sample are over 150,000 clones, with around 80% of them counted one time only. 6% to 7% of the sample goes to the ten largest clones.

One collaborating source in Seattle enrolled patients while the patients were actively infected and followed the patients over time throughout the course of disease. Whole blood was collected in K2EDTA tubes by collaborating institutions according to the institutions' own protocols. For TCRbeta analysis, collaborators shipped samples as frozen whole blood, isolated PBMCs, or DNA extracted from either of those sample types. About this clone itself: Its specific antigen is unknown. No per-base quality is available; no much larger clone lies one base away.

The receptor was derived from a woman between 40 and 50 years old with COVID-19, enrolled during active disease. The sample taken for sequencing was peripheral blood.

CDR3 protein: CASRGQGGNYGYTF. The sequenced DNA: TGTGCCAGCCGAGGACAGGGGGGAAACTATGGCTACACCTTC. The V and J segments used are TRBV2 and TRBJ1-2; the junction holds 10 bases that match TRBD1. V is pruned by 8 bases and J by 2 bases, leaving 5 bases of the junction without a gene match. The CDR3, from cysteine to phenylalanine, totals 14 residues. The entry retains the CDR3 DNA only, 42 bases that are in frame from base 1. The germline V gene encodes CDR1 SNHLY and CDR2 FYNNEI. Reference TRBV2 and TRBJ1-2 genes cover what lies past the CDR3, so the full variable domain is EPEVTQTPSHQVTQMGQEVILRCVPISNHLYFYWYRQILGQKVEFLVSFYNNEISEKSEIFDDQFSVERPDGSNFTLKIRSTKLEDSAMYFCASRGQGGNYGYTFGSGTRLTVV.